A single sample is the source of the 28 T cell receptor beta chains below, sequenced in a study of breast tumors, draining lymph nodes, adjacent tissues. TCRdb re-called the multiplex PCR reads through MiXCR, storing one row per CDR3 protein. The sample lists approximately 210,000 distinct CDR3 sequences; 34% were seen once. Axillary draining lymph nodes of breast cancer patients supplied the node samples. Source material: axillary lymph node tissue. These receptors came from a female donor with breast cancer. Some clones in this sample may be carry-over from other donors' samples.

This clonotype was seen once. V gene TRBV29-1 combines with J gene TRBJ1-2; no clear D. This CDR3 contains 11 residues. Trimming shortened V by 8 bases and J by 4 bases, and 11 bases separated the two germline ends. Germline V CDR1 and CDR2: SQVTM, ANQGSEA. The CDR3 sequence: CSLEASYGYTF. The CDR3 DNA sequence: TGCAGCTTGGAAGCCAGCTATGGCTACACCTTC.

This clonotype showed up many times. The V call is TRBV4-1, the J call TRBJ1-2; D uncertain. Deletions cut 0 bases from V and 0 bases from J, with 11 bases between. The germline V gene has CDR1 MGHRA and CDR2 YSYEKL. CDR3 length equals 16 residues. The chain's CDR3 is CASSQDRDGANYGYTF. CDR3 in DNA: TGCGCCAGCAGCCAAGATCGTGACGGAGCTAACTATGGCTACACCTTC.

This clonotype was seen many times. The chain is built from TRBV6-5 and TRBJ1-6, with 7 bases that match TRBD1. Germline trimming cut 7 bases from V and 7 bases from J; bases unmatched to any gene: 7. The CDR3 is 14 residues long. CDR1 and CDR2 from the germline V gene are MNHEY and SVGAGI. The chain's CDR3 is CASKFEGANSPLHF. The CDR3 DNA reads TGTGCCAGCAAATTTGAGGGGGCAAATTCACCCCTCCACTTT.

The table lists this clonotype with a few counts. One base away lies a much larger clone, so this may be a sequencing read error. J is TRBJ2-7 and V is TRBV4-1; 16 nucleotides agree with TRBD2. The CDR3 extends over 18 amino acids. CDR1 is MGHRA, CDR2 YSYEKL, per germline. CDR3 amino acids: CASSGGGLAGGSSYEQYF. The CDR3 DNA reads TGTGCCAGCAGCGGGGGGGGACTAGCGGGAGGGAGCTCCTACGAGCAGTACTTC.

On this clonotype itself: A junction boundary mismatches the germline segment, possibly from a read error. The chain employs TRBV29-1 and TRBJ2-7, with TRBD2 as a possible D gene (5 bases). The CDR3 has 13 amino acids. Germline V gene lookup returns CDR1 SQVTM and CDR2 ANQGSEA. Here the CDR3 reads CSVDVENTGELYF. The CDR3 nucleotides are TGCAGCGTTGATGTGGAAAACACCGGGGAGCTGTACTTC.

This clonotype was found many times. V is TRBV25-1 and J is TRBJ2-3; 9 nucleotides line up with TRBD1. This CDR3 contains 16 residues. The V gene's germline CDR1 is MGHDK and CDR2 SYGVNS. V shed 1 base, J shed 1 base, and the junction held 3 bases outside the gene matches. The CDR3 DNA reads TGTGCCAGCAGTGAATTGAGGACAGGGGGCACAGATACGCAGTATTTT. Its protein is CASSELRTGGTDTQYF.

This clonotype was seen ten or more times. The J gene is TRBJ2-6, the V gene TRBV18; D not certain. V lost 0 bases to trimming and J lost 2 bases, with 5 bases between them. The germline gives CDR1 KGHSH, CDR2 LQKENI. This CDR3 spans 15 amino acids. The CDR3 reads CASSPPNPGANVLTF. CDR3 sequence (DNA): TGTGCCAGCTCACCACCGAACCCTGGGGCCAACGTCCTGACTTTC.

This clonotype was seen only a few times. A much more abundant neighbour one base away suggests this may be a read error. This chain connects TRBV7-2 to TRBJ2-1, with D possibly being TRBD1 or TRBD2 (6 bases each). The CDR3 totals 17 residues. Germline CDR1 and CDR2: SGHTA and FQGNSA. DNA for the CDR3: TGTGCCAGCAGCTTAGCGGGGTGGGGGGTCAGGGACAATCAGCAGTTCTTC. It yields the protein CASSLAGWGVRDNQQFF.

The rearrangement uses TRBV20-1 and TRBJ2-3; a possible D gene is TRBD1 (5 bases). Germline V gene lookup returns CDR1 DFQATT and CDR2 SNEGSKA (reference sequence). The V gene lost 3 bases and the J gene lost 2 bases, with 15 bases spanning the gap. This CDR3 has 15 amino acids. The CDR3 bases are TGCAGTGCTAGGTTCCCCAGGGCGTCCACAGATACGCAGTATTTT. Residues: CSARFPRASTDTQYF.

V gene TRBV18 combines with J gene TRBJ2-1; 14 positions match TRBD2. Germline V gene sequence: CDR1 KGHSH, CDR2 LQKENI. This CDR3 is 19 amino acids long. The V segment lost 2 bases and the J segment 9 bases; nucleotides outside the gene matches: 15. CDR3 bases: TGTGCCAGCTCACCAGTAGGGACTAGCGGGGGAAGGGGTCTGACTGAGCAGTTCTTC. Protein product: CASSPVGTSGGRGLTEQFF.

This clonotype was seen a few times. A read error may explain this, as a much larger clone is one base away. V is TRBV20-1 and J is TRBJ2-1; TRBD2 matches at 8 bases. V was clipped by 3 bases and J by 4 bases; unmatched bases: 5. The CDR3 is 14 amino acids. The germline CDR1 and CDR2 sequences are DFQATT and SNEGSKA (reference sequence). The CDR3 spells CSASGRARYNEQFF. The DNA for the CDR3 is TGCAGTGCTAGCGGGAGGGCCAGGTACAATGAGCAGTTCTTC.

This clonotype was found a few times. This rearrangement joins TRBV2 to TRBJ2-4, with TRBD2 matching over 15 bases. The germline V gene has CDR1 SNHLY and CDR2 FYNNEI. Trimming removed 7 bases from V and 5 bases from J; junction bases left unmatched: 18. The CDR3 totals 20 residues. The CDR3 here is CASTEGSWTSGGALQNIQYF. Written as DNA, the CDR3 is TGTGCCAGCACGGAGGGGTCCTGGACTAGCGGGGGGGCCCTGCAAAACATTCAGTACTTC.

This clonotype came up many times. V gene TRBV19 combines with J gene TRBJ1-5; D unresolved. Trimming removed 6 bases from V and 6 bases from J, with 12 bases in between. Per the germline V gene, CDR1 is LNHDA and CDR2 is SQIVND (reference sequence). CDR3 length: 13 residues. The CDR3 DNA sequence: TGTGCCAGTAGCCCTTGGACGGGTCAGCCCCAGCATTTT. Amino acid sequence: CASSPWTGQPQHF.

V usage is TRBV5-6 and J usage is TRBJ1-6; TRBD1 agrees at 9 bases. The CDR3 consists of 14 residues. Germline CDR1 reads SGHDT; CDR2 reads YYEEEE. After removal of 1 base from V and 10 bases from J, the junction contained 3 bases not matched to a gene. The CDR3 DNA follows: TGTGCCAGCAGCTTGCGGGGACAGGGCTCACCCCTCCACTTT. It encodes CASSLRGQGSPLHF.

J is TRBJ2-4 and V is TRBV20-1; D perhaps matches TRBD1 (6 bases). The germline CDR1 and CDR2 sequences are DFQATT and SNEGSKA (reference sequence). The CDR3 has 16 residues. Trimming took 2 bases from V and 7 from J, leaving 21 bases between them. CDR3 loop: CSARHNRATQGNIQYF. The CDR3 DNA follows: TGCAGTGCTAGACACAACAGGGCGACCCAAGGGAACATTCAGTACTTC.

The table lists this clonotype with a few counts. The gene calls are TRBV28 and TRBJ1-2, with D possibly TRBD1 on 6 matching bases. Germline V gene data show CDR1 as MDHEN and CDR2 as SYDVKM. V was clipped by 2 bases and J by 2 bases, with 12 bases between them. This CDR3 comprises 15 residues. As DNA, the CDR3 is TGTGCCAGCAGTTTAAGCGGGGGCCCCAACTATGGCTACACCTTC. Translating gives CASSLSGGPNYGYTF.

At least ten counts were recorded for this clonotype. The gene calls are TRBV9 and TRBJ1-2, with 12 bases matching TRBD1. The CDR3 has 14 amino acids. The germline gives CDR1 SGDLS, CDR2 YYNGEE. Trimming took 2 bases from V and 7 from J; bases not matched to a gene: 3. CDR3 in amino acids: CASSVGQGAVGYTF. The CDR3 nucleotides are TGTGCCAGCAGCGTGGGACAGGGGGCGGTTGGCTACACCTTC.

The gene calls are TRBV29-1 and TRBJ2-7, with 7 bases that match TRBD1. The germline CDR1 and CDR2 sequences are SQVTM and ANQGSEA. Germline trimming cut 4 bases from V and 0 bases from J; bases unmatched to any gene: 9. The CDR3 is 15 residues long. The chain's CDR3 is CSVGPTGLISYEQYV. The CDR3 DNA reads TGCAGCGTTGGCCCGACAGGGTTAATCTCCTACGAGCAGTACGTC.

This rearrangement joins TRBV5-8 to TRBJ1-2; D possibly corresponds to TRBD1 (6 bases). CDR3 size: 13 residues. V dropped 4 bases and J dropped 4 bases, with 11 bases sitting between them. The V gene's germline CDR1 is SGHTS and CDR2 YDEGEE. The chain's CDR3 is CASSRRGTYGYTF. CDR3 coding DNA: TGTGCCAGCAGCAGGAGGGGGACCTATGGCTACACCTTC.

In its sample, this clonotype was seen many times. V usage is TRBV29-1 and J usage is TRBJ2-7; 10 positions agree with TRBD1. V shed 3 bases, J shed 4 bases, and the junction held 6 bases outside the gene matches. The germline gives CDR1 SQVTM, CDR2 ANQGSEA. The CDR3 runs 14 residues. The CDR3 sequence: CSVETGTGVYEQYF. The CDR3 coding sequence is TGCAGCGTTGAGACGGGGACAGGGGTATACGAGCAGTACTTC.

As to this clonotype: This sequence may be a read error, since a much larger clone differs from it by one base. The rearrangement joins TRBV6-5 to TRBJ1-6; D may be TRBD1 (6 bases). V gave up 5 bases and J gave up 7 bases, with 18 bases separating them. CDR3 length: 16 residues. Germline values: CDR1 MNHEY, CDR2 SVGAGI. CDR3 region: CASSHLQGGGNSPLHF. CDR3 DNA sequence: TGTGCCAGCAGTCATTTACAGGGCGGGGGGAATTCACCCCTCCACTTT.

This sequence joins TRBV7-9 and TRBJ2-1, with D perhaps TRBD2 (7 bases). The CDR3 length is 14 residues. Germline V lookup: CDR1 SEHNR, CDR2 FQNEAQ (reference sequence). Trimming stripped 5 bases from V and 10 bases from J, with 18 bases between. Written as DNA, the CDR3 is TGTGCCAGCAGCCCTGGACTAGGGGGTGCCGAGCAGTTCTTC. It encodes CASSPGLGGAEQFF.

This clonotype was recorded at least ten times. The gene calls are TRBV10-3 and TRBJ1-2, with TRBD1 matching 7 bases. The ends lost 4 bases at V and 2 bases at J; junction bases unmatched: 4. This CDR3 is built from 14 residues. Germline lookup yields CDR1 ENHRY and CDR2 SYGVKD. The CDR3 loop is CAISVAGGNYGYTF. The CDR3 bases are TGTGCCATCAGTGTGGCAGGGGGAAACTATGGCTACACCTTC.

The CDR3 region is CASSRTGTGGGTDTQYF. In DNA, the CDR3 is TGTGCCAGCTCACGCACCGGGACAGGGGGCGGAACAGATACGCAGTATTTT. This rearrangement joins TRBV9 to TRBJ2-3, with TRBD1 matching 12 bases. CDR1 is SGDLS, CDR2 YYNGEE, per germline. J lost 3 bases, V lost 7 bases, and 12 bases had no gene match. The CDR3 loop spans 17 amino acids.

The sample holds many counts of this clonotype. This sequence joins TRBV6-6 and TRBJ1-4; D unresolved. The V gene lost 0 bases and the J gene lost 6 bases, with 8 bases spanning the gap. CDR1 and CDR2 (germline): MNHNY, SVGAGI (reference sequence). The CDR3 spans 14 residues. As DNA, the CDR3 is TGTGCCAGCAGTTACTCACGTAGGGATGAAAAACTGTTTTTT. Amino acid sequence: CASSYSRRDEKLFF.

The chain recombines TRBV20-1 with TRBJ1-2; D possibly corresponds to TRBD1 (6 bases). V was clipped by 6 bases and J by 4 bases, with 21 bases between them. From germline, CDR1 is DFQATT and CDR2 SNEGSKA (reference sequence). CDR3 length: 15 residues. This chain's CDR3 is CSASTPGGGLYGYTF. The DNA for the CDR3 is TGCAGTGCCAGCACCCCCGGTGGGGGCCTCTATGGCTACACCTTC.

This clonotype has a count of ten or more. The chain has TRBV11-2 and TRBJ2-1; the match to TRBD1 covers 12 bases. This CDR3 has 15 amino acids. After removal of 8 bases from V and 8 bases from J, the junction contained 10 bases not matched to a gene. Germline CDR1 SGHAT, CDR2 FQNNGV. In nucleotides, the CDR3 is TGTGCCAGCGGGCCGGGACAGGGGGCAACGGATGAGCAGTTCTTC. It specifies CASGPGQGATDEQFF.

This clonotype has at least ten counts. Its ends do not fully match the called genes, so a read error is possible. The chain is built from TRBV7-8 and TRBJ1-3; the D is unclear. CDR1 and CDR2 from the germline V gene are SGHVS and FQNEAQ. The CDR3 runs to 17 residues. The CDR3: CASSFDSPSHSGNPIYF. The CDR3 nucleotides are TGTGCCAGCAGCTTTGATTCACCTTCCCACAGCGGAAACCCCATATATTTT.